The text below deals with one TCR beta chain. Its specificity is not known. The data originate from a study of OX40 agonist ivuxolimab in advanced cancers. Study at large: Males comprised 82.7% of the group, whose mean age was about 62 years (range 23 to 79). Three dose-escalation patients had partial responses: one with hepatocellular carcinoma and two with cutaneous melanoma. General observations from the study: CD8+ T cells (on average) carried more expanded clones than CD4+ T cells.

Measured with immunoSEQ multiplex PCR; TCRdb has only the in-frame clones, and not every one. This sample has 50,000 to 80,000 clones, with approximately 85% found just once. The germline CDR1 and CDR2 sequences are SGHDN and FVKESK. Trimming removed 0 bases from V and 8 bases from J, with 8 bases in between. The CDR3 consists of 13 residues. Specimen: CD4+ or CD8+ T cells sorted from blood, collected in a trial of the OX40 agonist ivuxolimab. The TCR comes from an adult with an advanced solid tumor such as melanoma, head and neck, liver or kidney cancer. The V call is TRBV14, the J call TRBJ2-1; D not certain. The CDR3 here is CASSQDRRDEQFF. CDR3 nucleotides: TGTGCCAGCAGCCAAGATCGTAGGGATGAGCAGTTCTTC. Drawing the rest from reference TRBV14 and TRBJ2-1, the complete variable domain is EAGVTQFPSHSVIEKGQTVTLRCDPISGHDNLYWYRRVMGKEIKFLLHFVKESKQDESGMPNNRFLAERTGGTYSTLKVQPAELEDSGVYFCASSQDRRDEQFFGPGTRLTVL.